These 18 T cell receptor beta chains share one sample of origin, sequenced in a study of regulatory T cells in long-lasting Graves disease. Documented time point: newly diagnosed GD, antithyroid drugs for less than 3 months. After RNA was extracted from PBMCs, the TCR library was made from it. With iRepertoire HTBI primers and Arm-PCR of CDR3 regions, TCR beta libraries were built. TCRdb processed the multiplex PCR reads anew with MiXCR; each CDR3 protein has one entry. The repertoire holds hundreds of thousands of distinct CDR3 sequences, with about 13% as singletons. This sample also appeared in a second study, on T cells in Graves' hyperthyroidism and ophthalmopathy.

Sequenced here: peripheral blood mononuclear cells (PBMCs), sampled at new diagnosis, from a patient treated with antithyroid drugs. These receptors came from a man aged 30-40 years with Graves disease.

This clonotype was seen a handful of times. The V gene is TRBV6-1, the J gene TRBJ2-4, with 9 bases identical to TRBD2. The CDR3 totals 22 residues. From germline, CDR1 is MNHNS and CDR2 SASEGT. The V and J ends lost 0 bases and 0 bases, in that order; junction bases with no gene match: 18. The DNA of the CDR3 is TGTGCCAGCAGTGAAGCCACGACCTCAACTAGCGGGTTTAGACTAGCCAAAAACATTCAGTACTTC. Protein: CASSEATTSTSGFRLAKNIQYF.

This clonotype was recorded at least ten times. The chain recombines TRBV10-3 with TRBJ1-5; the D is unclear. From germline, CDR1 is ENHRY and CDR2 SYGVKD. The V end was cut by 3 bases, the J end by 1 base, with 7 bases between. The CDR3 consists of 14 residues. The CDR3 DNA reads TGTGCCATCAGTGACTCGGGGAGCAATCAGCCCCAGCATTTT. Translated: CAISDSGSNQPQHF.

This clonotype was counted many times. The gene calls are TRBV24-1 and TRBJ1-4; D not resolved. Germline V gene sequence: CDR1 KGHDR, CDR2 SFDVKD. Trimming took 4 bases from V and 5 from J, leaving 10 bases between them. This CDR3 has 14 amino acids. CDR3 in DNA: TGTGCCACCAGTGACAGTGAACGAAATGAAAAACTGTTTTTT. Protein product: CATSDSERNEKLFF.

This clonotype occurred a few times. The V and J genes are TRBV24-1 and TRBJ2-7, with D possibly matching TRBD2 (6 bases). Germline values: CDR1 KGHDR, CDR2 SFDVKD. The CDR3 extends over 13 amino acids. Trimming removed 0 bases from V and 5 bases from J, with 7 bases in between. The CDR3 nucleotides are TGTGCCACCAGTGATTTGTGGGGGGACGAGCAGTACTTC. This translates into CATSDLWGDEQYF.

The chain uses TRBV20-1 and TRBJ1-2, with D possibly matching TRBD1 (5 bases). Trimming cost V 6 bases and J 3 bases, with 20 bases left between them. The CDR3 sequence is 15 residues long. Looked up from germline, CDR1 is DFQATT and CDR2 is SNEGSKA (reference sequence). In DNA, the CDR3 is TGCAGTGCCAAAAGAATGGGGCTGAGGGACTATGGCTACACCTTC. This translates into CSAKRMGLRDYGYTF.

The chain links TRBV11-2 to TRBJ2-1; tentatively, D is TRBD1 or TRBD2 (5 bases each). V lost 5 bases to trimming and J lost 6 bases, with 17 bases between them. The CDR3 has 15 amino acids. Germline values: CDR1 SGHAT, CDR2 FQNNGV. Here the CDR3 reads CASSDDLGPGNEQFF. The CDR3 DNA is TGTGCCAGCAGCGATGACCTGGGACCTGGCAATGAGCAGTTCTTC.

V and J are TRBV28 and TRBJ1-1, with D unclear. The CDR3 consists of 12 residues. Trimming took 7 bases from V and 3 from J, leaving 9 bases between them. Germline values: CDR1 MDHEN, CDR2 SYDVKM. The CDR3 DNA is TGTGCCAGCAACAGCAGGTACACTGAAGCTTTCTTT. This gives the protein CASNSRYTEAFF.

This clonotype showed up many times. The chain joins TRBV27 to TRBJ2-1, with 7 nucleotides matching TRBD1. V lost 4 bases to trimming and J lost 5 bases; unmatched junction nucleotides: 8. Germline-derived CDR1 and CDR2 are MNHEY and SMNVEV (reference sequence). CDR3 length equals 15 residues. CDR3 residues: CASSSDRAVNNEQFF. The CDR3 nucleotides are TGTGCCAGCAGTTCTGACAGGGCGGTGAACAATGAGCAGTTCTTC.

CDR3 amino acids: CASSSAGLGNNEQFF. CDR3 in DNA: TGTGCCAGCTCATCAGCAGGGTTAGGCAACAATGAGCAGTTCTTC. This chain links TRBV18 with TRBJ2-1; tentative D call: TRBD1 (5 bases). The CDR3 has 15 amino acids. Germline V gives CDR1 KGHSH, CDR2 LQKENI. Between the trimmed V and J ends, which lost 5 bases and 5 bases, there was a span of 16 bases.

This clonotype was counted ten times or more. This rearrangement joins TRBV19 to TRBJ1-5; perhaps TRBD1 as D (5 bases). CDR1 and CDR2 (germline): LNHDA, SQIVND (reference sequence). The germline V and J ends were trimmed by 4 bases and 15 bases, with 13 bases remaining between them. The CDR3 has 11 amino acids. CDR3 bases: TGTGCCAGTAGTAATAGGGCAGGGAGGCATTTT. Amino acid sequence: CASSNRAGRHF.

This clonotype was seen many times. This chain joins TRBV28 and TRBJ2-7, with D uncertain. The length of the CDR3 is 12 residues. CDR1 and CDR2 (germline): MDHEN, SYDVKM. Trimming pared 6 bases from V and 3 bases from J, leaving 9 bases between. CDR3: CASSRIYYEQYF. Written as DNA, the CDR3 is TGTGCCAGCAGCCGAATATACTACGAGCAGTACTTC.

The V gene is TRBV5-4, the J gene TRBJ1-4; D not resolved. Germline lookup yields CDR1 SGHNT and CDR2 YYREEE (reference sequence). The CDR3 runs 13 residues. V shed 4 bases and J shed 6 bases, with 10 bases lying between them. In nucleotides, the CDR3 is TGTGCCAGCAGCGGGCCCTGGGATGAAAAACTGTTTTTT. Encoded protein: CASSGPWDEKLFF.

The chain carries TRBV20-1 and TRBJ2-5, with no clear D. V was clipped by 5 bases and J by 7 bases, with 11 bases between them. The CDR3 covers 11 residues. The V gene's germline CDR1 is DFQATT and CDR2 SNEGSKA (reference sequence). The CDR3 here is CSALGGPTQYF. CDR3 nucleotides: TGCAGTGCTCTCGGTGGACCGACCCAGTACTTC.

This clonotype was detected ten times or more. The CDR3 DNA reads as TGCAGCGTTGTAGAGGGACTAGCGGGACGGAGTGAGCAGTTCTTC. As protein: CSVVEGLAGRSEQFF. The rearrangement links TRBV29-1 to TRBJ2-1; 13 nucleotides align to TRBD2. The CDR3 has 15 amino acids. CDR1 SQVTM and CDR2 ANQGSEA come from the germline V gene. Trimming cost V 4 bases and J 9 bases; bases outside gene matches: 9.

This clonotype was seen a handful of times. V is TRBV11-2 and J is TRBJ2-7, with D maybe TRBD2 (5 bases). Germline V CDR1 and CDR2: SGHAT, FQNNGV. V was pared by 5 bases and J by 7 bases, with 12 bases between. The CDR3 consists of 12 residues. The CDR3 spells CASSPDYGEQYF. Written as DNA, the CDR3 is TGTGCCAGCAGCCCTGACTATGGTGAGCAGTACTTC.

There are a few counts of this clonotype. Possible read error: a much larger clone is one base away. V usage is TRBV12-3 or TRBV12-4 and J usage is TRBJ2-2; 8 bases fit TRBD1. The CDR3 is 15 amino acids. The CDR3 is CAGSSGTGNTGELFF. CDR3 DNA: TGTGCCGGCAGTTCCGGGACAGGTAACACCGGGGAGCTGTTTTTT.

At least ten counts were recorded for this clonotype. The DNA for the CDR3 is TGTGCCAGCTCACCAGGCTCGCCCCACGAGCAGTACTTC. Translation: CASSPGSPHEQYF. The rearrangement uses TRBV18 and TRBJ2-7; D not resolved. The V gene's germline CDR1 is KGHSH and CDR2 LQKENI. With 2 bases removed from V and 5 bases from J, the gap between germline ends came to 10 bases. This CDR3 comprises 13 residues.

This clonotype was seen repeatedly, ten times or more. This chain joins TRBV5-1 and TRBJ2-7; D gene ambiguous. The germline V and J ends were trimmed by 6 bases and 2 bases, with 15 bases remaining between them. This CDR3 is 14 amino acids long. Germline V gene lookup returns CDR1 SGHRS and CDR2 YFSETQ. This CDR3 reads CASTAGRAPYEQYF. CDR3 sequence (DNA): TGCGCCAGCACCGCAGGCCGCGCACCCTACGAGCAGTACTTC.